This T cell receptor (beta chain) comes out of a study of cytomegalovirus exposure and HLA in healthy donors. V gave up 3 bases and J gave up 6 bases, with 18 bases separating them. In germline, CDR1 is LNHDA, CDR2 SQIVND (reference sequence). CDR3 length equals 16 residues. Details on this clone: What it binds is unknown.

The validation cohort, a group of over a hundred subjects, included the donors and was separate from the approximately 700-subject first cohort. Produced via immunoSEQ multiplex PCR; TCRdb's table is partial and in-frame only. The sample carries around 150,000 clones, approximately 90% recorded once. Study outcomes and limitations: There were approximately 150 TCR beta chains listed as cytomegalovirus-associated. Clusters of TCRs from the first cohort tended to co-occur in the roughly 120 validation repertoires (as a later analysis found). Most TCR sequences were rare, but some public TCRs occurred in many donors.

This rearrangement joins TRBV19 to TRBJ2-4, with a possible D match to TRBD2 (6 bases). Sample: PBMCs. This clonotype originated in a man between 18 and 29 years old in good health and CMV-seronegative. DNA for the CDR3: TGTGCCAGTAGTATCTCTTCAGGGAGGACTCTAAACATTCAGTACTTC. As protein: CASSISSGRTLNIQYF.